Below are 30 T cell receptor beta chains sequenced from a single sample in a study of T cell repertoires in cytomegalovirus infection. TCRdb processed the reads anew with MiXCR; each CDR3 protein has one entry. The sample has under 200,000 distinct CDR3 sequences, more than 15% seen once. The specimen was CD8+ T cells from PBMCs. The receptors come from a human donor in good health (CMV status not recorded). Some clones in this sample may be carry-over from other donors' samples.

The genes are TRBV7-6 and TRBJ2-4, with D tentatively TRBD2 (5 bases). Trimming removed 3 bases at V and 8 bases at J, with 14 bases between. Germline V gives CDR1 SGHVS, CDR2 FNYEAQ. This CDR3 has 14 residues. The DNA for the CDR3 is TGTGCCAGCAGCTTTGGCGGGTTTGGGGACATTCAGTACTTC. Its protein product is CASSFGGFGDIQYF.

This clonotype was seen a handful of times. The rearrangement uses TRBV7-2 and TRBJ2-5; a weak D match, TRBD1 (6 bases). From germline, CDR1 is SGHTA and CDR2 FQGNSA. The CDR3 is made up of 15 amino acids. Trimming took off 5 bases at V and 5 bases at J, with 18 bases between the two ends. Written as DNA, the CDR3 is TGTGCCAGCAGCCTCCGTGGGGGCCACGGGGAGACCCAGTACTTC. Its protein is CASSLRGGHGETQYF. Full variable domain (missing parts from reference TRBV7-2 and TRBJ2-5): GAGVSQSPSNKVTEKGKDVELRCDPISGHTALYWYRQSLGQGLEFLIYFQGNSAPDKSGLPSDRFSAERTGGSVSTLTIQRTQQEDSAVYLCASSLRGGHGETQYFGPGTRLLVL.

This clonotype was seen a handful of times. The chain employs TRBV7-9 and TRBJ2-1, with TRBD1 as a possible D gene (6 bases). Between the trimmed V and J ends, which lost 5 bases and 5 bases, there was a span of 19 bases. CDR1 SEHNR and CDR2 FQNEAQ come from the germline V gene (reference sequence). This CDR3 is 16 amino acids long. For the CDR3, the DNA is TGTGCCAGCAGCCAGATAGGACAGTCTAGGGACAATGAGCAGTTCTTC. Residues: CASSQIGQSRDNEQFF.

Only a few counts were recorded for this clonotype. The chain has TRBV25-1 and TRBJ1-1; D ambiguous. Germline V lookup: CDR1 MGHDK, CDR2 SYGVNS. The CDR3 extends over 10 amino acids. The V end was cut by 8 bases, the J end by 10 bases, with 11 bases between. CDR3 residues: CASRRGRAFF. The CDR3 DNA reads as TGTGCCAGCCGGCGAGGGAGAGCTTTCTTT.

This clonotype occurred a few times. The V gene is TRBV14, the J gene TRBJ2-4, with TRBD1 matching over 8 bases. Per germline, CDR1 SGHDN and CDR2 FVKESK. The J segment lost 1 base and the V segment lost 2 bases, leaving 1 base of the junction unmatched. The CDR3 spans 15 residues. This chain's CDR3 is CASSQRTGAKNIQYF. The CDR3 region has the DNA TGTGCCAGCAGCCAACGGACAGGGGCCAAAAACATTCAGTACTTC.

This clonotype was observed a few times. This chain uses TRBV7-2 with TRBJ2-7; 10 nucleotides line up with TRBD1. The CDR3 extends over 15 amino acids. After removal of 4 bases from V and 1 base from J, the junction contained 4 bases not matched to a gene. The germline gives CDR1 SGHTA, CDR2 FQGNSA. The CDR3: CASSWGQGPSYEQYF. The CDR3 nucleotides read TGTGCCAGCAGCTGGGGACAGGGGCCTTCCTACGAGCAGTACTTC.

This chain uses TRBV5-1 with TRBJ1-2; D is possibly TRBD1 (5 bases). The V gene lost 6 bases and the J gene lost 5 bases, with 17 bases spanning the gap. The CDR3 totals 14 residues. Germline CDR1 SGHRS, CDR2 YFSETQ. CDR3 loop: CASMLGAEDYGYTF. The CDR3 DNA follows: TGCGCCAGCATGCTCGGGGCCGAGGATTATGGCTACACCTTC.

This clonotype turned up a few times. This sequence joins TRBV11-2 and TRBJ2-1, with 9 bases that match TRBD2. This CDR3 is 16 amino acids long. The germline V gene has CDR1 SGHAT and CDR2 FQNNGV. J gave up 4 bases and V 5 bases, and 9 bases lay outside the gene matches. CDR3 sequence: CASSVPLAGLYNEQFF. CDR3 sequence (DNA): TGTGCCAGCAGCGTACCCCTAGCGGGACTTTACAATGAGCAGTTCTTC. The full variable domain, in which reference TRBV11-2 and TRBJ2-1 provide the parts outside the CDR3, is EAGVAQSPRYKIIEKRQSVAFWCNPISGHATLYWYQQILGQGPKLLIQFQNNGVVDDSQLPKDRFSAERLKGVDSTLKIQPAKLEDSAVYLCASSVPLAGLYNEQFFGPGTRLTVL.

The chain links TRBV28 to TRBJ1-2; D possibly corresponds to TRBD1 (6 bases). Germline V gene sequence: CDR1 MDHEN, CDR2 SYDVKM. This CDR3 is 16 amino acids long. V lost 7 bases and J 3 bases, leaving 21 bases between the germline ends. CDR3 loop: CASTHRAGAMDYGYTF. CDR3 nucleotide sequence: TGTGCCAGCACCCACCGGGCGGGGGCGATGGACTATGGCTACACCTTC.

This chain connects TRBV27 to TRBJ1-6; the D is unclear. Germline assignment: CDR1 MNHEY and CDR2 SMNVEV (reference sequence). The CDR3 consists of 15 residues. Trimming shortened V by 4 bases and J by 0 bases, and 7 bases separated the two germline ends. CDR3 residues: CASSSLSSYNSPLHF. Written as DNA, the CDR3 is TGTGCCAGCAGTTCCCTGAGCTCCTATAATTCACCCCTCCACTTT.

V usage is TRBV6-2 or TRBV6-3 and J usage is TRBJ2-7, with D hard to call. V was shortened by 2 bases and J by 2 bases, with 19 bases between the two germline ends. The CDR3 contains 17 residues. From germline, CDR1 is MNHEY and CDR2 SVGEGT. The CDR3 loop reads CASSYPIRSNRTYEQYF. In DNA form, the CDR3 reads TGTGCCAGCAGTTACCCCATCAGAAGCAACAGAACCTACGAGCAGTACTTC.

CDR3 sequence: CAVARGTYEQYF. The CDR3 region has the DNA TGTGCCGTTGCTAGGGGCACCTACGAGCAGTACTTC. This rearrangement joins TRBV6-2 or TRBV6-3 to TRBJ2-7; D perhaps matches TRBD1 (5 bases). V lost 11 bases to trimming and J lost 2 bases, with 13 bases between them. Germline V gives CDR1 MNHEY, CDR2 SVGEGT. The CDR3 spans 12 residues.

The chain uses TRBV29-1 and TRBJ2-3, with 9 positions matching TRBD2. CDR3 size: 16 residues. The V gene's germline CDR1 is SQVTM and CDR2 ANQGSEA. J was trimmed by 2 bases and V by 7 bases; bases with no gene match: 13. The CDR3 DNA follows: TGCAGCGCCGCCGGCGGGAGGGCCTCCTACACAGATACGCAGTATTTT. Its translation is CSAAGGRASYTDTQYF.

This clonotype was observed a few times. The chain couples TRBV12-3 or TRBV12-4 to TRBJ2-1, with 7 bases aligning to TRBD1. V trimming: 2 bases; J trimming: 10 bases; junction bases outside the gene matches: 2. CDR3 length equals 12 residues. Here the CDR3 reads CASSLRGQEQFF. CDR3 nucleotides: TGTGCCAGCAGTTTAAGGGGGCAGGAGCAGTTCTTC.

CDR3 amino acids: CASSYSRQPDSYEQYF. The CDR3 DNA follows: TGTGCCAGCAGTTACTCCAGACAGCCTGACTCCTACGAGCAGTACTTC. The genes are TRBV6-5 and TRBJ2-7, with D maybe TRBD1 (5 bases). The CDR3 contains 16 residues. The V and J ends lost 0 bases and 0 bases respectively, with 12 bases between them. Germline V CDR1 and CDR2: MNHEY, SVGAGI.

This chain joins TRBV28 and TRBJ1-4; D may be TRBD1 (5 bases). V was shortened by 2 bases and J by 8 bases, with 12 bases between the two germline ends. Germline loops: CDR1 MDHEN, CDR2 SYDVKM. This CDR3 contains 14 residues. CDR3 region: CASSLAGQLEKLFF. For the CDR3, the DNA is TGTGCCAGCAGTTTAGCAGGGCAGCTCGAAAAACTGTTTTTT.

This chain uses TRBV28 with TRBJ1-5, with 8 bases identical to TRBD1. Germline CDR1 MDHEN, CDR2 SYDVKM. Losses at the gene ends were 5 bases for V and 5 bases for J; bases not matched to a gene: 8. There are 15 residues in the CDR3. The CDR3 DNA is TGTGCCAGCAGTCTCGGACAGGGAAAGTATCAGCCCCAGCATTTT. Translated, it gives CASSLGQGKYQPQHF.

This clonotype was picked up a small number of times. The J gene is TRBJ1-1, the V gene TRBV7-8; a possible D gene is TRBD1 (5 bases). This CDR3 is 15 amino acids long. Trimming pared 5 bases from V and 0 bases from J, leaving 13 bases between. Germline V gene sequence: CDR1 SGHVS, CDR2 FQNEAQ. CDR3 protein: CASSPGSGLNTEAFF. The CDR3 nucleotides are TGTGCCAGCAGCCCGGGGTCGGGACTGAACACTGAAGCTTTCTTT.

There are a few counts of this clonotype. The V call is TRBV7-9, the J call TRBJ2-3; 10 bases map to TRBD2. Germline V gene data show CDR1 as SEHNR and CDR2 as FQNEAQ (reference sequence). J lost 3 bases, V lost 5 bases, and 5 bases had no gene match. CDR3 length: 15 amino acids. The DNA for the CDR3 is TGTGCCAGCAGCATACCAGCGGGGGGGACAGATACGCAGTATTTT. Translating it yields CASSIPAGGTDTQYF.

The chain recombines TRBV6-5 with TRBJ2-2; no clear D. V lost 0 bases, J lost 6 bases, and 5 bases lay in between. The CDR3 contains 13 residues. CDR1 is MNHEY, CDR2 SVGAGI, per germline. In DNA form, the CDR3 reads TGTGCCAGCAGTTACTCGAGACCCGGGGAGCTGTTTTTT. Protein product: CASSYSRPGELFF.

The chain has TRBV11-2 and TRBJ1-3; D gene unclear. This CDR3 spans 14 amino acids. Trimming pared 2 bases from V and 4 bases from J, leaving 9 bases between. Per germline, CDR1 SGHAT and CDR2 FQNNGV. CDR3 sequence: CASSLPGSGNTIYF. CDR3 nucleotide sequence: TGTGCCAGCAGCTTACCGGGGTCCGGAAACACCATATATTTT.

The chain joins TRBV7-8 to TRBJ2-5, with unresolved D. This CDR3 is 13 amino acids long. Germline V gene lookup returns CDR1 SGHVS and CDR2 FQNEAQ. Trimming removed 7 bases from V and 4 bases from J, with 13 bases in between. The CDR3 loop is CASTPRGRETQYF. The CDR3 nucleotides read TGTGCCAGCACCCCTCGAGGCCGAGAGACCCAGTACTTC.

The sample holds a few counts of this clonotype. This chain links TRBV7-6 with TRBJ2-3; D gene ambiguous. Between the trimmed V and J ends, which lost 8 bases and 4 bases, there was a span of 4 bases. The CDR3 has 10 residues. In germline, CDR1 is SGHVS, CDR2 FNYEAQ. The CDR3 DNA sequence: TGTGCCAGCGGAGCAGATACGCAGTATTTT. Amino acids: CASGADTQYF. The variable domain in full, completed from reference TRBV7-6 and TRBJ2-3, reads GAGVSQSPRYKVTKRGQDVALRCDPISGHVSLYWYRQALGQGPEFLTYFNYEAQQDKSGLPNDRFSAERPEGSISTLTIQRTEQRDSAMYRCASGADTQYFGPGTRLTVL.

The DNA of the CDR3 is TGTGCCAGCAGTGACCCGGGAGTCCAAGAGACCCAGTACTTC. Translating gives CASSDPGVQETQYF. V gene TRBV12-3 or TRBV12-4 combines with J gene TRBJ2-5, with a possible D match to TRBD2 (6 bases). V was clipped by 5 bases and J by 1 base, with 11 bases between them. This CDR3 is 14 amino acids long.

The chain links TRBV10-3 to TRBJ2-7, with 8 positions matching TRBD1. The trim removed 3 bases at V and 4 bases at J, leaving 5 bases unmatched. Germline loops: CDR1 ENHRY, CDR2 SYGVKD. CDR3 length: 14 amino acids. The CDR3 sequence is CAISDRGQTYEQYF. The CDR3 nucleotides read TGTGCCATCAGTGACAGGGGGCAGACTTACGAGCAGTACTTC.

The chain couples TRBV20-1 to TRBJ1-1, with D possibly matching TRBD1 (5 bases). CDR1 DFQATT and CDR2 SNEGSKA come from the germline V gene (reference sequence). The V and J ends lost 2 bases and 1 base respectively, with 5 bases between them. This CDR3 has 12 amino acids. CDR3 protein: CSARQGNTEAFF. In nucleotides, the CDR3 is TGCAGTGCTAGACAGGGGAACACTGAAGCTTTCTTT.

This clonotype was observed a few times. This sequence joins TRBV7-6 and TRBJ2-7; D call uncertain. CDR1 is SGHVS and CDR2 is FNYEAQ in the germline V gene. The CDR3 sequence is 15 residues long. The V and J ends lost 1 base and 6 bases respectively, with 16 bases between them. CDR3 loop: CASSLELSTMSEQYF. CDR3 nucleotides: TGTGCCAGCAGCTTAGAATTATCCACCATGAGCGAGCAGTACTTC.

This clonotype showed up just a few times. This rearrangement joins TRBV29-1 to TRBJ2-1; D might be TRBD1 or TRBD2, each matching 5 bases. Germline loops: CDR1 SQVTM, CDR2 ANQGSEA. This CDR3 is built from 18 residues. V was cut by 1 base and J by 0 bases, with 19 bases left in between. This CDR3 is CSVEGGVTGVSSYNEQFF. In DNA, the CDR3 is TGCAGCGTTGAAGGAGGGGTAACCGGGGTTAGCTCCTACAATGAGCAGTTCTTC.

This chain links TRBV7-9 with TRBJ2-1; D possibly matches TRBD1 or TRBD2 (7 bases each). V lost 6 bases, J lost 7 bases, and 19 bases lay in between. CDR1 is SEHNR, CDR2 FQNEAQ, per germline (reference sequence). This CDR3 has 15 residues. The CDR3 spells CASRKGAGVNNEQFF. The DNA for the CDR3 is TGTGCCAGCAGAAAGGGGGCGGGAGTAAATAATGAGCAGTTCTTC.

J is TRBJ1-1 and V is TRBV19; 7 bases line up with TRBD1. This CDR3 region has 12 residues. Germline V gives CDR1 LNHDA, CDR2 SQIVND (reference sequence). Trimming took 6 bases from V and 5 from J; bases not matched to a gene: 3. As DNA, the CDR3 is TGTGCCAGTAGCAGGGGGAGAACTGAAGCTTTCTTT. Translation gives CASSRGRTEAFF.